The present entry profiles one TCR beta chain with its context. Its cognate antigen is unknown. The sample comes from a study of T cell repertoires in cytomegalovirus infection. Across the study: Selected CMV epitopes included recently identified HLA-C-restricted ones as well as well-studied HLA-B-restricted ones. Based on public TCR beta signatures, there were indications of CMV infection and of a matching HLA type. Findings of the study overall: Predominance within the ex vivo response was attributable to HLA-C-restricted CMV-specific TCR beta clonotypes. Of the TCR beta families, the public ones yielded a cumulative frequency that identified carriers of CMV plus the relevant HLA.

Each CDR3 protein gets one entry after TCRdb re-called the reads with MiXCR. The sample has about 830,000 distinct CDR3 sequences; 30% to 35% are singletons. This TCR was sampled from a human donor in good health (CMV status not recorded). Some clones in this sample may be carry-over from other donors' samples. The sequencing here drew on cultured CD8+ T cells from PBMCs, taken from culture after CMV antigen stimulation.

CDR3 protein: CASSSSGGWAGELFF. CDR3 sequence (DNA): TGTGCCAGCAGTTCAAGCGGGGGTTGGGCCGGGGAGCTGTTTTTT. This chain joins TRBV27 and TRBJ2-2, with 8 bases that match TRBD2. Germline-derived CDR1 and CDR2 are MNHEY and SMNVEV (reference sequence). Trimming at V came to 4 bases and at J to 6 bases, leaving 7 bases not matched to a gene. The CDR3 length is 15 residues.